The T cell receptor beta chain under discussion was sequenced for a study of graft-versus-host responses after intestinal transplantation. Once graft tissue had been processed, intraepithelial and lamina propria lymphocytes were released. Notes on this clone: The target antigen is unknown.

Clones were sequenced by immunoSEQ multiplex PCR, and TCRdb holds only the in-frame ones, with some missing. This table has about 15,000 clones, just under 70% appearing once. Trimming cost V 6 bases and J 4 bases; bases outside gene matches: 5. Germline V gene data show CDR1 as WNHNN and CDR2 as SYGVQD (reference sequence). This CDR3 is 13 amino acids long. Study-wide points: Allograft clonal ratios (graft-versus-host to host-versus-graft) were high in patients who had graft-donor T cell macrochimerism. Analysis identified GvH clones in recipient marrow, with some appearing first in ileum or blood.

The material was ileum tissue, obtained around 99 weeks after intestinal transplantation. This TCR came from a human patient who received an intestinal transplant, so some T cells may come from the graft donor. The chain has TRBV10-1 and TRBJ2-5, with TRBD1 matching over 7 bases. The CDR3 DNA follows: TGCGCCAGCAGCGGGGACAGAAGAGAGACCCAGTACTTC. Translated, it gives CASSGDRRETQYF.